This entry features one T cell receptor (delta chain) sequence. A far larger clone lies a single base away; this is likely a read error. The same CDR3 arises from other DNA sequences in this sample as well. Vgamma9/Vdelta2+ and Vdelta2-negative gammadelta T cells were flow-sorted from PBMC for bulk sequencing. The data stem from a study of γδ T cells in repeated Plasmodium falciparum infection. Study summary: Donors were malaria-exposed Malian children or age- and gender-matched Australian children. Sampling occurred at baseline, pre-infection for selected infections, and 21 days post-infection.

With CATT, TCRdb re-called clones from the multiplex PCR reads. Of 85,000 to 100,000 delta-chain clones in the sample, roughly 0.9% were seen once. Trimming took 5 bases from V and 11 from J, leaving 27 bases between them. The germline V gene encodes CDR1 TSWWSYY and CDR2 QGS. CDR3 size: 16 residues. This sequence was found in a pool of human donors (malaria-infected and uninfected, not separated). Source material: gamma-delta T cells from blood. V usage is TRDV1 and J usage is TRDJ1; D is unresolved. This CDR3 reads CALGLLSAAPSFKLIF. The CDR3 nucleotides are TGTGCTCTTGGGTTACTCTCCGCCGCGCCGTCGTTCAAGCTCATCTTT.